The 18 T cell receptor beta chains given below trace back to one sample, sequenced in a study of blood T cell repertoires in COVID-19. Here immunoSEQ multiplex PCR was the method, and the copy in TCRdb shows in-frame clones only, minus some. This sample yields approximately 230,000 clones, of which almost 85% are seen a single time; about 15% belongs to the top ten. Sequencing was done on a sample of PBMCs or T cells enriched from blood (not recorded which). The receptors shown here come from a man aged 40-55 years who had recovered from COVID-19.

On this clone: A junction boundary mismatches the germline segment, possibly from a read error. The chain recombines TRBV7-3 with TRBJ2-2, with D perhaps matching TRBD2 (5 bases). Looked up from germline, CDR1 is SGHTA and CDR2 is FQGTGA. The CDR3 extends over 11 amino acids. CDR3 in DNA: TGTGCCAGCAGCTCACACCGGGGAGCTGTTTTT. Translation: CASSSHRGAVF.

Here the CDR3 reads CASSVVGGATGELFF. The CDR3 region has the DNA TGTGCCAGCAGCGTGGTTGGGGGGGCGACCGGGGAGCTGTTTTTT. This chain connects TRBV6-5 to TRBJ2-2, with D possibly TRBD2 on 7 matching bases. V was clipped by 6 bases and J by 5 bases, with 16 bases between them. CDR1 MNHEY and CDR2 SVGAGI come from the germline V gene. This CDR3 comprises 15 residues.

J is TRBJ2-7 and V is TRBV27; 9 nucleotides line up with TRBD2. V was pared by 11 bases and J by 6 bases, with 8 bases of the junction left unmatched. Germline-derived CDR1 and CDR2 are MNHEY and SMNVEV (reference sequence). The CDR3 length is 12 residues. The CDR3 region has the DNA TGTGCCGCCGGGACTAGCCTCAGCGAGCAGTACTTC. Amino acid sequence: CAAGTSLSEQYF.

The rearrangement joins TRBV29-1 to TRBJ2-3, with D maybe TRBD2 (5 bases). Germline CDR1 SQVTM, CDR2 ANQGSEA. V was trimmed by 4 bases and J by 5 bases, leaving 13 bases between them. This CDR3 region has 13 residues. The CDR3 bases are TGCAGCGTTGGGGCTAGCAGGAGAGATACGCAGTATTTT. It specifies CSVGASRRDTQYF.

The V and J genes are TRBV5-4 and TRBJ2-2; D might be TRBD2 (6 bases). Trimming left V 2 bases short and J 4 bases short, with 12 bases between. This CDR3 comprises 15 residues. The germline V gene has CDR1 SGHNT and CDR2 YYREEE (reference sequence). The CDR3 DNA is TGTGCCAGCAGCTTTGACGGGGGAGTCACCGGGGAGCTGTTTTTT. Translation: CASSFDGGVTGELFF. Supplemented by reference TRBV5-4 and TRBJ2-2, the full variable domain reads ETGVTQSPTHLIKTRGQQVTLRCSSQSGHNTVSWYQQALGQGPQFIFQYYREEENGRGNFPPRFSGLQFPNYSSELNVNALELDDSALYLCASSFDGGVTGELFFGEGSRLTVL.

The chain uses TRBV5-1 and TRBJ2-7; TRBD2 is a possible D gene (5 bases). The V gene lost 2 bases and the J gene lost 4 bases, with 13 bases spanning the gap. In germline, CDR1 is SGHRS, CDR2 YFSETQ. The CDR3 consists of 14 residues. CDR3 protein: CASSFEGSGYEQYF. CDR3 coding DNA: TGCGCCAGCAGCTTTGAGGGATCGGGGTACGAGCAGTACTTC.

V usage is TRBV15 and J usage is TRBJ1-6, with D uncertain. V dropped 3 bases and J dropped 5 bases, with 8 bases sitting between them. CDR1 is LNHNV, CDR2 YYDKDF, per germline (reference sequence). CDR3 length: 14 amino acids. The CDR3 region has the DNA TGTGCCACCAGCAGGGCGGTTAATAATTCACCCCTCCACTTT. Translating gives CATSRAVNNSPLHF.

The count of this clone is one. V gene TRBV5-8 combines with J gene TRBJ2-3; 7 bases match TRBD2. CDR1 and CDR2 (germline): SGHTS, YDEGEE. The CDR3 loop spans 15 amino acids. With 4 bases clipped from V and 1 base from J, the junction kept 6 bases outside the gene matches. The CDR3 region has the DNA TGTGCCAGCAGCCCGTGGGGGAGGGGCACAGATACGCAGTATTTT. Protein: CASSPWGRGTDTQYF. Looking up the rest from reference TRBV5-8 and TRBJ2-3 gives the full variable domain: EAGVTQSPTHLIKTRGQQATLRCSPISGHTSVYWYQQALGLGLQFLLWYDEGEERNRGNFPPRFSGRQFPNYSSELNVNALELEDSALYLCASSPWGRGTDTQYFGPGTRLTVL.

V gene TRBV2 combines with J gene TRBJ1-6, with D possibly TRBD1 on 5 matching bases. Germline CDR1 reads SNHLY; CDR2 reads FYNNEI. The CDR3 length is 15 residues. V was cut by 8 bases and J by 6 bases, with 17 bases left in between. The CDR3 is CASGRDRFRNSPLHF. The CDR3 DNA sequence: TGTGCCAGCGGCAGGGATCGATTCCGTAATTCACCCCTCCACTTT. Supplemented by reference TRBV2 and TRBJ1-6, the full variable domain reads EPEVTQTPSHQVTQMGQEVILRCVPISNHLYFYWYRQILGQKVEFLVSFYNNEISEKSEIFDDQFSVERPDGSNFTLKIRSTKLEDSAMYFCASGRDRFRNSPLHFGNGTRLTVT.

This clone was counted only a few times. V gene TRBV28 combines with J gene TRBJ1-5, with no clear D. Germline V gene lookup returns CDR1 MDHEN and CDR2 SYDVKM. The V end lost 3 bases, the J end lost 4 bases, and 16 bases lay between the germline ends. The CDR3 consists of 16 residues. CDR3 nucleotides: TGTGCCAGCAGTTTCATAAGCCTTCGGGTAAATCAGCCCCAGCATTTT. This encodes CASSFISLRVNQPQHF. The full variable domain, its missing parts supplied by reference TRBV28 and TRBJ1-5, is DVKVTQSSRYLVKRTGEKVFLECVQDMDHENMFWYRQDPGLGLRLIYFSYDVKMKEKGDIPEGYSVSREKKERFSLILESASTNQTSMYLCASSFISLRVNQPQHFGDGTRLSIL.

This chain connects TRBV2 to TRBJ1-1; D is unclear. The germline V gene has CDR1 SNHLY and CDR2 FYNNEI. Trimming cost V 7 bases and J 1 base, with 13 bases left between them. This CDR3 is 14 amino acids long. In nucleotides, the CDR3 is TGTGCCAGCAACGATATAGCAGCGAACACTGAAGCTTTCTTT. Its translation is CASNDIAANTEAFF.

The V and J genes are TRBV15 and TRBJ2-3; D gene unclear. CDR1 LNHNV and CDR2 YYDKDF come from the germline V gene (reference sequence). The ends were cut back, 0 bases at V and 6 bases at J, with 10 bases in the middle. CDR3 length: 14 amino acids. The CDR3 DNA sequence: TGTGCCACCAGCAGAGATCTACAGTTTGATACGCAGTATTTT. Translated, it gives CATSRDLQFDTQYF.

V gene TRBV7-3 combines with J gene TRBJ1-6, with D tentatively TRBD1 (5 bases). The CDR3 is 14 amino acids. The V gene lost 3 bases and the J gene lost 8 bases, with 11 bases spanning the gap. Germline V lookup: CDR1 SGHTA, CDR2 FQGTGA. The CDR3 protein is CASSLSGAYSPLHF. The DNA of the CDR3 is TGTGCCAGCAGCTTGTCTGGGGCGTATTCACCCCTCCACTTT.

The chain carries TRBV6-5 and TRBJ2-7; 7 bases match TRBD2. With V trimmed by 7 bases and J by 3 bases, 6 bases remained unmatched. The CDR3 loop spans 13 amino acids. CDR1 is MNHEY, CDR2 SVGAGI, per germline. CDR3 coding DNA: TGTGCCAGCACATGGGGGGGAGTCTACGAGCAGTACTTC. This sequence encodes CASTWGGVYEQYF.

The rearrangement links TRBV7-3 to TRBJ1-5, with D possibly matching TRBD1 (5 bases). The V gene's germline CDR1 is SGHTA and CDR2 FQGTGA. V lost 2 bases, J lost 6 bases, and 8 bases lay in between. This CDR3 spans 13 amino acids. CDR3 DNA: TGTGCCAGCAGCTTAGGCAGGGCTCAGCCCCAGCATTTT. Residues: CASSLGRAQPQHF.

The chain recombines TRBV6-5 with TRBJ1-2, with a weak D call TRBD1 (5 bases). The CDR3 has 14 residues. V was pared by 4 bases and J by 2 bases, with 11 bases between. CDR1 is MNHEY and CDR2 is SVGAGI in the germline V gene. CDR3 amino acids: CASSSGAGNYGYTF. CDR3 nucleotides: TGTGCCAGCAGTTCCGGGGCGGGGAACTATGGCTACACCTTC.

The chain links TRBV15 to TRBJ1-1; a weak D match, TRBD1 (5 bases). The CDR3 has 14 amino acids. The germline V and J ends were trimmed by 1 base and 1 base, with 7 bases remaining between them. In germline, CDR1 is LNHNV, CDR2 YYDKDF (reference sequence). The DNA of the CDR3 is TGTGCCACCAGCAGAGCGGGGGGGAACACTGAAGCTTTCTTT. It encodes CATSRAGGNTEAFF. Supplemented by reference TRBV15 and TRBJ1-1, the full variable domain reads DAMVIQNPRYQVTQFGKPVTLSCSQTLNHNVMYWYQQKSSQAPKLLFHYYDKDFNNEADTPDNFQSRRPNTSFCFLDIRSPGLGDTAMYLCATSRAGGNTEAFFGQGTRLTVV.

The chain recombines TRBV7-9 with TRBJ2-7; 11 positions agree with TRBD1. From germline, CDR1 is SEHNR and CDR2 FQNEAQ (reference sequence). CDR3 length: 16 amino acids. Losses at the gene ends were 3 bases for V and 7 bases for J; bases not matched to a gene: 11. This CDR3 reads CASSLGQGVWLGEQYF. CDR3 sequence (DNA): TGTGCCAGCAGCTTGGGACAGGGGGTTTGGTTGGGAGAGCAGTACTTC.